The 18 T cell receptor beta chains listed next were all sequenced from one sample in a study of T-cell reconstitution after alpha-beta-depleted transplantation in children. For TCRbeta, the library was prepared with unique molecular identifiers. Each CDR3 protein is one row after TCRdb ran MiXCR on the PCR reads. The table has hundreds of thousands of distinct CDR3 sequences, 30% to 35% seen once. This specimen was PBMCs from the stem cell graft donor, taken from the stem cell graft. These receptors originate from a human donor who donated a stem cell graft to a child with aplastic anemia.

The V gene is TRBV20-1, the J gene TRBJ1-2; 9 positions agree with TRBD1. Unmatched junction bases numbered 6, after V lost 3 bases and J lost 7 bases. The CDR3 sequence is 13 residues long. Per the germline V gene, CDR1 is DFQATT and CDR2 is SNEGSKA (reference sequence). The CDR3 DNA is TGCAGTGCTAGTGCCGGGACAGGGTTTGGCTACACCTTC. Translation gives CSASAGTGFGYTF.

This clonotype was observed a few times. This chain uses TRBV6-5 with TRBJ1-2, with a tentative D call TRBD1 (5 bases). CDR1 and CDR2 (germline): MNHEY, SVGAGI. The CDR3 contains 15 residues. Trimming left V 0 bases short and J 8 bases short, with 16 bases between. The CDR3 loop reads CASSYSRDPREGYTF. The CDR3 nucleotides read TGTGCCAGCAGTTACTCGAGGGACCCCCGGGAGGGCTACACCTTC.

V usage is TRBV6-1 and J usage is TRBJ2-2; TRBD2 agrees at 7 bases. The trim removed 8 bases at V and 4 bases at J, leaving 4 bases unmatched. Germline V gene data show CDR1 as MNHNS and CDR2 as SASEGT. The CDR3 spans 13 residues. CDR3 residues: CASREAATGELFF. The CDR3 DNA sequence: TGTGCCAGCCGGGAGGCCGCCACCGGGGAGCTGTTTTTT.

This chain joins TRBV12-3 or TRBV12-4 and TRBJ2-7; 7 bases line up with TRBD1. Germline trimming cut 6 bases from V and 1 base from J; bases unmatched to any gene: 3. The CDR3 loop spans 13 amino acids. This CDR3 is CASSWGQSYEQYV. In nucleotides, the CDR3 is TGTGCCAGCAGCTGGGGACAGTCCTACGAGCAGTACGTC.

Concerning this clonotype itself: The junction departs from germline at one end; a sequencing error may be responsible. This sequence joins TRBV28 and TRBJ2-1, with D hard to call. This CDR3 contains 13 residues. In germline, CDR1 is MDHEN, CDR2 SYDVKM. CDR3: CASSSNSDNEQFF. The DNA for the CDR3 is TGTGCCAGCAGTTCCAACTCCGACAATGAGCAGTTCTTC.

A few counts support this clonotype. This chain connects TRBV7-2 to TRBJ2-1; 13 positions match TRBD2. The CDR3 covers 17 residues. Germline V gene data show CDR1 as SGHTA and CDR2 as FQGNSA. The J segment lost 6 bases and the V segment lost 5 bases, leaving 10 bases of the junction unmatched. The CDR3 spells CASSLLSTSGRSNEQFF. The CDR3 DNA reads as TGTGCCAGCAGCCTGCTATCGACTAGCGGGAGGAGCAATGAGCAGTTCTTC. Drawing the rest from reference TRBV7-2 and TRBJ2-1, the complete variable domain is GAGVSQSPSNKVTEKGKDVELRCDPISGHTALYWYRQSLGQGLEFLIYFQGNSAPDKSGLPSDRFSAERTGGSVSTLTIQRTQQEDSAVYLCASSLLSTSGRSNEQFFGPGTRLTVL.

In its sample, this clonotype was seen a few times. CDR3: CASSYGASGTTDTQYF. In DNA form, the CDR3 reads TGTGCCAGCAGTTACGGAGCTAGCGGGACCACAGATACGCAGTATTTT. The chain links TRBV6-5 to TRBJ2-3; 9 bases line up with TRBD2. The J segment lost 2 bases and the V segment lost 2 bases, leaving 5 bases of the junction unmatched. The CDR3 spans 16 residues. Germline V CDR1 and CDR2: MNHEY, SVGAGI.

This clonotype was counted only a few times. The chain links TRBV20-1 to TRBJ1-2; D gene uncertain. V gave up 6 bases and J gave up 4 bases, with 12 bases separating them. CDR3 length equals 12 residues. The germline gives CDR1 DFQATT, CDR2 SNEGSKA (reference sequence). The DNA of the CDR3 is TGCAGTGCCTCCGAAAGCGTCTATGGCTACACCTTC. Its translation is CSASESVYGYTF.

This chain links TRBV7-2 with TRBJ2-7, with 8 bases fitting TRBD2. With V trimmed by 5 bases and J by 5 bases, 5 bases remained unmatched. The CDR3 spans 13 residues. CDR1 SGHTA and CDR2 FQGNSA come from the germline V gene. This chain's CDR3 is CASSPGLVNEQYF. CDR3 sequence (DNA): TGTGCCAGCAGCCCGGGACTAGTTAACGAGCAGTACTTC.

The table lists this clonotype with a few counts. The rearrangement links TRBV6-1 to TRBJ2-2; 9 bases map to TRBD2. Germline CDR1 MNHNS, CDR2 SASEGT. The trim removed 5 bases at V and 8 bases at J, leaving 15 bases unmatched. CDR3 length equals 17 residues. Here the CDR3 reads CASSLRVGTSIGGELFF. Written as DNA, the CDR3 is TGTGCCAGCAGTCTCCGGGTCGGGACTAGCATAGGTGGGGAGCTGTTTTTT.

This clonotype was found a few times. The CDR3: CASSQDARWGNTEAFF. The DNA for the CDR3 is TGCGCCAGCAGCCAAGATGCTCGTTGGGGGAACACTGAAGCTTTCTTT. This chain links TRBV4-3 with TRBJ1-1; D remains ambiguous. In germline, CDR1 is LGHNA, CDR2 YSLEER. The V and J ends lost 0 bases and 1 base respectively, with 12 bases between them. CDR3 length: 16 amino acids.

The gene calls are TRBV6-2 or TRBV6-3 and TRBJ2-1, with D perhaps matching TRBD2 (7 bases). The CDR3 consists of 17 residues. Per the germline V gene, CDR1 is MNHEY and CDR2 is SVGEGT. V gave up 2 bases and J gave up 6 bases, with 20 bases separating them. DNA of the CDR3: TGTGCCAGCAGTTACAGGGGGGGGTTTCCAGGGGCCAATGAGCAGTTCTTC. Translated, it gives CASSYRGGFPGANEQFF.

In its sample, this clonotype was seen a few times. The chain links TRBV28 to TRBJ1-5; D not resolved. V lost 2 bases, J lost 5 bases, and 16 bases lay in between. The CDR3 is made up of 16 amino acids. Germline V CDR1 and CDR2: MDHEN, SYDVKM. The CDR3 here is CASSLVTSTGHQPQHF. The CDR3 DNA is TGTGCCAGCAGTTTAGTTACATCCACGGGCCATCAGCCCCAGCATTTT.

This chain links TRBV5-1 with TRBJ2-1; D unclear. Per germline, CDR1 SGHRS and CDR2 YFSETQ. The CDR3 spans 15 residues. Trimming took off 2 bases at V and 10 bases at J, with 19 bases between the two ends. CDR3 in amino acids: CASSLSYSTTWEQFF. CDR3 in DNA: TGCGCCAGCAGCTTAAGTTACTCGACCACGTGGGAGCAGTTCTTC.

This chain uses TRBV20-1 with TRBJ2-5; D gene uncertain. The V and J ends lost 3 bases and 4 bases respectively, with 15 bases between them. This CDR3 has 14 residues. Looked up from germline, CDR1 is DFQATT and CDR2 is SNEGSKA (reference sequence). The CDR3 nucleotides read TGCAGTGCTAGCGGAGCTAGGAGAGGAGAGACCCAGTACTTC. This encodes CSASGARRGETQYF.

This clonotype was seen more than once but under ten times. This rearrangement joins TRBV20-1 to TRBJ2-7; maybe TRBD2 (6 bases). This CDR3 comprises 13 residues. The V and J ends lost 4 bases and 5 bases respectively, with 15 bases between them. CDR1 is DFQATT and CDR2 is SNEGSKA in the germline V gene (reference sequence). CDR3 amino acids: CSAIAGGDHEQYV. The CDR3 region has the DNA TGCAGTGCTATCGCGGGCGGGGACCACGAGCAGTACGTC.

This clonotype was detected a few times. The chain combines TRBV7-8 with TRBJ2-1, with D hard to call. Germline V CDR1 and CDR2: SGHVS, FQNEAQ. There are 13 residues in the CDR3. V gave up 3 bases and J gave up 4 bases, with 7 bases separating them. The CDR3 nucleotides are TGTGCCAGCAGCTTCGAGATTTACAATGAGCAGTTCTTC. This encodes CASSFEIYNEQFF.

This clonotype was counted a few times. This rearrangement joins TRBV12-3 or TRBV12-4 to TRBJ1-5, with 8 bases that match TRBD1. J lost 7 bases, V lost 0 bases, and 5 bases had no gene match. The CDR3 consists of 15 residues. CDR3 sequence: CASSLAGQGDQPQHF. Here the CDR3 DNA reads TGTGCCAGCAGTTTAGCCGGACAGGGTGACCAGCCCCAGCATTTT.